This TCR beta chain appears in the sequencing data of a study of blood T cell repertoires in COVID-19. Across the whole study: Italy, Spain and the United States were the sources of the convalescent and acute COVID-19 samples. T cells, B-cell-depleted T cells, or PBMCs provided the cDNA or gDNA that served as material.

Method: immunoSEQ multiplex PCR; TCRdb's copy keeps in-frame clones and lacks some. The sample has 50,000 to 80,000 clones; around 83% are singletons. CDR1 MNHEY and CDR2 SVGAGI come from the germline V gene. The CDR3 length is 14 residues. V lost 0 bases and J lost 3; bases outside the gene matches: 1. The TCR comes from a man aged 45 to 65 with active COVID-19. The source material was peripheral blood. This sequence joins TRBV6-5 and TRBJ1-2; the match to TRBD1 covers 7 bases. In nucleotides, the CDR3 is TGTGCCAGCAGTTACTCTACAGGGGACTATGGCTACACCTTC. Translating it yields CASSYSTGDYGYTF.